The sequence of this T cell receptor (beta chain) was determined in a study of PD-L1 blockade in urothelial cancer. Study-level background: Each patient had 0 to 3 earlier chemotherapy regimens. Median blood clonality was around 0.08, with around 83,000 unique TCRs.

V lost 3 bases, J lost 0 bases, and 9 bases lay in between. CDR3 length: 14 residues. In germline, CDR1 is LNHDA, CDR2 SQIVND (reference sequence). Synthetically made TCR analog templates were put into each PCR as spikes. The repertoire was sequenced with immunoSEQ multiplex PCR; TCRdb's copy has only in-frame clones and lacks some. The data hold tens of thousands of clones, with over 70% observed a single time. To note about this clone: Its cognate antigen is unknown.

The study, taken as a whole, reports: Pretreatment clonality of the blood TCR repertoire below the median was predictive of superior survival.

This material consisted of PBMCs, taken around atezolizumab (anti-PD-L1) treatment. J is TRBJ2-7 and V is TRBV19; TRBD2 might be the D (6 bases). The clonotype was recovered from a man aged 35 to 55 with urothelial cancer. CDR3: CASSMGGASYEQYF. The DNA for the CDR3 is TGTGCCAGTAGTATGGGCGGGGCCTCCTACGAGCAGTACTTC.